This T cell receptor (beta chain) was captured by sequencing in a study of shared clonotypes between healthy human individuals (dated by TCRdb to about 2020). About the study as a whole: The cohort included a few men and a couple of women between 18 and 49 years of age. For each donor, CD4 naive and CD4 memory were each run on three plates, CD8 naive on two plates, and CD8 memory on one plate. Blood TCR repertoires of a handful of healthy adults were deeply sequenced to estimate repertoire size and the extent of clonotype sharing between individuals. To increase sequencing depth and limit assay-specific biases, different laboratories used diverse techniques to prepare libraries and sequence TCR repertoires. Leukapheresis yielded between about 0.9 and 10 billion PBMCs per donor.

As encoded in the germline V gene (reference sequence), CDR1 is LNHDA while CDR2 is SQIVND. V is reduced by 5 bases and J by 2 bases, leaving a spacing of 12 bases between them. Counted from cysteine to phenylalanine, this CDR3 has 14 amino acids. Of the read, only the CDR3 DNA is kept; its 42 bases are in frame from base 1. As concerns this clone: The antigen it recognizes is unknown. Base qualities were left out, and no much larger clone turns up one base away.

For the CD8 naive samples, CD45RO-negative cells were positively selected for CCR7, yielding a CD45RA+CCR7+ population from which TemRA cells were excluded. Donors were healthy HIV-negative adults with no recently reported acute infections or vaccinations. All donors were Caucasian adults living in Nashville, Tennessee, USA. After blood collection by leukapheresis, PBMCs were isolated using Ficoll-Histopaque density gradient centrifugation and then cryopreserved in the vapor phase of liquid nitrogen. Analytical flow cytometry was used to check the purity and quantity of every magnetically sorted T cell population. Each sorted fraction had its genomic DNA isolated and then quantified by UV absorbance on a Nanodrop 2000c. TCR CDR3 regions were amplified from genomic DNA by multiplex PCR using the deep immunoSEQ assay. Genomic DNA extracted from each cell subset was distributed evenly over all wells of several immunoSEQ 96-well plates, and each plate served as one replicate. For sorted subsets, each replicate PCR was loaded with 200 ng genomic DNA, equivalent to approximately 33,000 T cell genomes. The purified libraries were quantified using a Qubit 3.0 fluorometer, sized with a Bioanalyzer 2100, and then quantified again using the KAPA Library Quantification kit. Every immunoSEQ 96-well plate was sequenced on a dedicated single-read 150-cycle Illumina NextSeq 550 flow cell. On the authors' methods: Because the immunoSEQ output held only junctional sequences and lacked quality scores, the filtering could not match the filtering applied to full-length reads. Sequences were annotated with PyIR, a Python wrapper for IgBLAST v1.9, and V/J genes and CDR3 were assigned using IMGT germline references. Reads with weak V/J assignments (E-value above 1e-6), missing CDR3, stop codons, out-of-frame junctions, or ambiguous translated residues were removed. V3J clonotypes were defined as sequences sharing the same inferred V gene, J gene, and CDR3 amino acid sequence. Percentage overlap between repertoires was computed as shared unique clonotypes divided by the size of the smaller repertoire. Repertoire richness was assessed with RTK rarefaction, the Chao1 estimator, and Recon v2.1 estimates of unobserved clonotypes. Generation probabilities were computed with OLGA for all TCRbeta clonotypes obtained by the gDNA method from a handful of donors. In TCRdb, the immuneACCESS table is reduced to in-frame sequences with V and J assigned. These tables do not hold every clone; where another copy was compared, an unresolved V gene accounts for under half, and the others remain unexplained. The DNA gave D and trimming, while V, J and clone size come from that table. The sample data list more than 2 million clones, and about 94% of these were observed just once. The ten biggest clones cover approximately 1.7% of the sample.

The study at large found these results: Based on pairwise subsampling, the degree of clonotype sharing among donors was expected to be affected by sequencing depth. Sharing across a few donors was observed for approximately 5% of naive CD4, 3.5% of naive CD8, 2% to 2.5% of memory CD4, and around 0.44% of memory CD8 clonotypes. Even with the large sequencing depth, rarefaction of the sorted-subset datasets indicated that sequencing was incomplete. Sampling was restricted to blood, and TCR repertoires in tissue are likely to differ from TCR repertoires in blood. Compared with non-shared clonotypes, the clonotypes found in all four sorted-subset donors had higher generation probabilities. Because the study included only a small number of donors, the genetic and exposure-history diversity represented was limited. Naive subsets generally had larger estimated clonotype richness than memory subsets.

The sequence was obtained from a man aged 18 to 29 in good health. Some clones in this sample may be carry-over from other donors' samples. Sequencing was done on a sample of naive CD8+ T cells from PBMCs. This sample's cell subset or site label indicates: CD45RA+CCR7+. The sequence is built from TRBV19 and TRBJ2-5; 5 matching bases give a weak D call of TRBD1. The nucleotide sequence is TGTGCCAGTAGTGTGACAGAAAGTCAAGAGACCCAGTACTTC. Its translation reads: CASSVTESQETQYF.